This T cell receptor beta chain is drawn from a study of T cells after yellow fever vaccination (dated by TCRdb to 2018 to 2020). As for the study more broadly: The SMART-Seq v4 Ultra Low Input RNA kit was used to prepare libraries from fractions with low cell numbers. Bulk TCR alpha and beta repertoires were sequenced longitudinally to track T-cell clones before and after primary and booster YFV17D yellow fever vaccination. Two healthy male donors, one aged 18 to 30 and one aged 30 to 40 years, made up the cohort. Blood was collected at multiple timepoints before and after primary and secondary immunization, and bulk PBMC replicates and cell subsets were isolated.

This clonotype appeared many times. What antigen it recognizes has not been identified. Base qualities are not at hand, and no much larger clone is one base apart. The treatment or condition label here, explained by the study, means: live attenuated yellow fever vaccine strain. At each blood-draw timepoint, two biological replicates of bulk PBMCs were collected. PBMCs were isolated from peripheral blood using a standard Ficoll-Paque protocol. TriZol was used to extract RNA from bulk PBMCs, CD4 and CD8 fractions, and dextramer-positive and dextramer-negative fractions. Study-wide conclusions, independent of this receptor: Because only a couple of donors were included in the study, the extent to which the findings can be generalized is limited. Compared with the primary T-cell response, the secondary T-cell response was faster but weaker, reaching its peak on day 5 rather than on day 15. After the booster, most clones that had expanded after primary vaccination were detected again (nearly 98% of CD4 and around 88% of CD8), suggesting broad maintenance of memory. Computational filtering was needed because FACS-sorted repertoires could contain abundant contaminating clonotypes from the bulk population. A small share of clonotypes was detected in both CD4 and CD8 compartments, with the overlap likely arising from convergent recombination.

Measured from the cysteine to the phenylalanine, the CDR3 is 13 residues long. Only CDR3 DNA is held: 39 bases, read in frame from base 1. From the germline V gene, CDR1 is KGHSH and CDR2 is LQKENI. Deletion took 4 bases off V and 0 bases off J, with a span of 5 bases between the germline ends. TCRdb records Illumina NovaSeq 6000 as the sequencer. TCR cDNA was synthesized by 5'RACE template switching, through which a universal primer site and unique molecular identifiers were introduced. cDNA synthesis was primed from both the TCR alpha and TCR beta constant segments. Libraries were amplified in two PCR steps, with sample barcodes and sequencing adapters added in the second step. Sequencing of the libraries was done on either Illumina HiSeq 2500 (2x100 bp) or NovaSeq (2x150 bp). Turning to the authors' computational methods: Demultiplexing of reads and collapsing into UMI consensus sequences were performed with MIGEC, and V(D)J alignment was carried out with MiXCR. Vaccine-responding clonotypes were defined with edgeR using replicate PBMC samples, requiring FDR below 0.01 and a log2 fold change above 5 up to day 15. Each bulk clonotype was labeled CD4 or CD8 based on which sequenced repertoire, CD4 or CD8, contained the clonotype at higher abundance. Clones were called with MiXCR by TCRdb after fastp trimmed the public reads at Q25, and only in-frame beta chains were retained. Each CDR3 protein gets just one entry, which takes the most common genes and DNA from the rows behind it. Clone size and V and J calls follow TCRdb, not the original study. A total of roughly 330,000 distinct CDR3 sequences appear in this sample, approximately 4% of them only once. The top ten clonotypes cover more than 20% of the sample.

The receptor's source is a man in his late teens or twenties who received the YFV17D yellow fever vaccine. Sequenced here: PBMCs, sampled 5 days after the yellow fever booster vaccination. The chain joins TRBV18 to TRBJ2-3, with the D gene uncertain. For the CDR3, the sequence is CASSQSSTDTQYF. The base sequence is TGTGCCAGCTCACAGTCTAGCACAGATACGCAGTATTTT.